Following are 11 T cell receptor beta chains from one sample sequenced in a study of shared clonotypes between healthy human individuals. Some clones are missing from TCRdb's copy, which holds only in-frame ones; the method was immunoSEQ multiplex PCR. The sample gives 2 million to 3 million clones, roughly 93% of which show up once; approximately 0.35% is in the top ten. Material: naive CD4+ T cells from PBMCs. Subset indicated: CD45RA+ positively selected. Receptors originate from a man aged 18 to 29 in good health. Some clones in this sample may be carry-over from other donors' samples.

The V gene is TRBV7-9, the J gene TRBJ1-5, with a weak D call TRBD1 (5 bases). Trimming stripped 1 base from V and 6 bases from J, with 10 bases between. The CDR3 has 14 amino acids. Germline V gene data show CDR1 as SEHNR and CDR2 as FQNEAQ (reference sequence). The CDR3 loop reads CASSLGWGFQPQHF. For the CDR3, the DNA is TGTGCCAGCAGCTTAGGATGGGGGTTTCAGCCCCAGCATTTT.

Here the CDR3 DNA reads TGTGCCAGCAGTTTAACATCGGGGACAGGGGTTCCCTACGAGCAGTACTTC. Its translation: CASSLTSGTGVPYEQYF. The chain joins TRBV28 to TRBJ2-7; the match to TRBD1 covers 10 bases. The junction had 9 bases not matched to a gene; V was cut back by 2 bases and J by 2 bases. The V gene's germline CDR1 is MDHEN and CDR2 SYDVKM. The CDR3 is 17 amino acids.

The gene calls are TRBV9 and TRBJ2-1, with 10 nucleotides matching TRBD1. V shed 0 bases and J 7 bases; nucleotides not matched to a gene: 7. Per the germline V gene, CDR1 is SGDLS and CDR2 is YYNGEE. This CDR3 comprises 16 residues. CDR3 region: CASSVAGTGAVNEQFF. The CDR3, as DNA: TGTGCCAGCAGCGTAGCCGGGACAGGGGCTGTGAATGAGCAGTTCTTC.

This clone was recorded once. The CDR3 DNA follows: TGTGCCAGCAGCTCAAACCCTCCGGATTACTACAATGAGCAGTTCTTC. Its protein product is CASSSNPPDYYNEQFF. This chain links TRBV7-2 with TRBJ2-1; no firm D call. This CDR3 spans 16 amino acids. Trimming stripped 4 bases from V and 3 bases from J, with 16 bases between. CDR1 is SGHTA and CDR2 is FQGNSA in the germline V gene.

The chain recombines TRBV10-3 with TRBJ1-1; 9 bases agree with TRBD1. J gave up 0 bases and V 10 bases, and 3 bases lay outside the gene matches. Germline V gives CDR1 ENHRY, CDR2 SYGVKD. This CDR3 has 13 amino acids. CDR3 sequence: CATYRGLNTEAFF. The CDR3, as DNA: TGTGCCACCTACAGGGGGCTGAACACTGAAGCTTTCTTT.

The V and J genes are TRBV5-1 and TRBJ2-7; TRBD2 matches 9 bases. This CDR3 has 14 residues. Trimming took 0 bases from V and 5 from J; bases not matched to a gene: 3. Germline CDR1 SGHRS, CDR2 YFSETQ. The CDR3 reads CASSLGVAGDEQYF. The CDR3 nucleotides are TGCGCCAGCAGCTTGGGGGTAGCGGGAGACGAGCAGTACTTC.

The chain recombines TRBV4-1 with TRBJ1-2; weak D call: TRBD1 (5 bases). The germline V gene encodes CDR1 MGHRA and CDR2 YSYEKL. Trimming stripped 3 bases from V and 8 bases from J, with 22 bases between. This CDR3 comprises 16 residues. CDR3 residues: CASSQAPAGPGGGYTF. The CDR3 nucleotides are TGCGCCAGCAGCCAGGCTCCTGCGGGACCGGGCGGCGGCTACACCTTC.

The DNA for the CDR3 is TGTGCCAGCAGTTACTCTGAGAAAGCTTACACTGAAGCTTTCTTT. It translates to CASSYSEKAYTEAFF. The chain combines TRBV6-5 with TRBJ1-1; D is unresolved. The V end lost 0 bases, the J end lost 3 bases, and 11 bases lay between the germline ends. Germline CDR1 and CDR2: MNHEY and SVGAGI. The CDR3 consists of 15 residues.

The chain has TRBV5-1 and TRBJ2-1, with a tentative D call TRBD1 (8 bases). The ends were cut back, 4 bases at V and 7 bases at J, with 18 bases in the middle. Per the germline V gene, CDR1 is SGHRS and CDR2 is YFSETQ. The CDR3 runs to 15 residues. CDR3 sequence reads: CASSTSTGEGNEQFF. The CDR3 DNA is TGCGCCAGCAGCACATCGACAGGGGAGGGAAATGAGCAGTTCTTC.

This clone appeared a single time. The chain recombines TRBV9 with TRBJ2-2, with 9 bases matching TRBD1. Germline V gene data show CDR1 as SGDLS and CDR2 as YYNGEE. V gave up 0 bases and J gave up 7 bases; unmatched junction bases: 1. This CDR3 has 14 amino acids. CDR3 DNA sequence: TGTGCCAGCAGCGTAGGGACAGGGGTCGGGGAGCTGTTTTTT. Its translation is CASSVGTGVGELFF.

This clone was counted only a few times. The rearrangement uses TRBV25-1 and TRBJ1-2, with D hard to call. V was pared by 3 bases and J by 6 bases, with 8 bases between. The V gene's germline CDR1 is MGHDK and CDR2 SYGVNS. The CDR3 loop spans 12 amino acids. CDR3 sequence reads: CASSDSPHGYTF. The DNA for the CDR3 is TGTGCCAGCAGTGACAGTCCCCATGGCTACACCTTC.